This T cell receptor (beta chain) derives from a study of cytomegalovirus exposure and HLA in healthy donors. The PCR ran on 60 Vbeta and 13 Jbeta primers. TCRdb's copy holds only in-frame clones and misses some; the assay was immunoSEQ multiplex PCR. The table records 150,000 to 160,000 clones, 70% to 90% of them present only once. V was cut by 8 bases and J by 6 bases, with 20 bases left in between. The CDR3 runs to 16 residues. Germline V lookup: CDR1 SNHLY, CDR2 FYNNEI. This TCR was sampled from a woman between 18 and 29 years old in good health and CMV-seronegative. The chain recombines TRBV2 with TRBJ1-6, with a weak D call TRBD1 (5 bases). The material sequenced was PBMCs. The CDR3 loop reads CASSESVGQINSPLHF. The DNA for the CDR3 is TGTGCCAGCTCCGAATCCGTGGGGCAGATTAATTCACCCCTCCACTTT.